This T cell receptor (beta chain) was sequenced for a study of shared clonotypes between healthy human individuals. The V gene lost 5 bases and the J gene lost 4 bases, with 14 bases spanning the gap. Looked up from germline, CDR1 is MDHEN and CDR2 is SYDVKM. The CDR3 length is 14 residues. Study-wide results and limits: Among donors, the sharing of clonotypes was expected to be influenced by sequencing depth.

Assay: immunoSEQ multiplex PCR; the TCRdb copy retains only in-frame clones and omits some. The sample includes roughly 2.5 million clones, more than 90% of them seen just once. About this clone: Its antigen is not identified.

The chain carries TRBV28 and TRBJ1-2; D unresolved. The sample was naive CD4+ T cells sorted from blood. The sample's subset: CD45RA+ positively selected. This TCR was sampled from a man aged 18 to 29 in good health. The CDR3 DNA reads as TGTGCCAGCAGTGAGGTGCAGCACGGCTATGGCTACACCTTC. Translation gives CASSEVQHGYGYTF.